A selection of T cell receptor beta chains follows, all from one sample in a study of cytomegalovirus exposure and HLA in healthy donors. The assay was immunoSEQ multiplex PCR, and TCRdb's table has in-frame clones only and misses some. Of roughly 250,000 clones in the sample, just under 85% are singletons; the top ten hold approximately 2%. The sequencing sample was made of PBMCs. Receptors originate from a woman aged 35 to 49 in good health and CMV-seropositive. Both conserved end residues are part of each CDR3. The D gene is left open where the match is weak.

V gene	D gene	J gene	CDR3 protein
TRBV28	-	TRBJ2-2	CASSFRTPNTGELFF
TRBV27	TRBD2	TRBJ2-5	CASSLKPELAGVETQYF
TRBV6-5	-	TRBJ1-1	CASTTTAWGDTEAFF
TRBV6-6	TRBD2	TRBJ2-5	CASMWSSGTETQYF
TRBV19	TRBD1	TRBJ1-1	CASIPGQRVEAFF
TRBV14	-	TRBJ1-3	CASSQEGGAGNTIYF
TRBV7-2	TRBD1	TRBJ1-1	CASSLARGQTEAFF
TRBV2	TRBD2	TRBJ2-1	CASGGGRADEQFF
TRBV18	TRBD1	TRBJ1-2	CASSARDRGDYTF
TRBV9	-	TRBJ2-1	CASSVGAGSYNEQFF
TRBV7-8	-	TRBJ2-1	CASSSLEPGIYNEQFF
TRBV6-5	-	TRBJ1-1	CASSYSLMRPGTEAFF
TRBV5-1	-	TRBJ1-6	CASSLEGRLNSPLHF
TRBV5-1	TRBD1	TRBJ2-7	CASRSGTAFHEQYF
TRBV13	TRBD2	TRBJ2-1	CASSHRAGEKGNEQFF
TRBV19	-	TRBJ2-3	CASTPGVGEGTDTQYF
TRBV5-4	-	TRBJ1-6	CASSLGSGQPNSPLHF
TRBV2	-	TRBJ1-1	CASKGWPGHESIGTEAFF
TRBV5-4	-	TRBJ2-1	CASSTPGEVRNEQFF
TRBV6-5	-	TRBJ1-1	CASSYSANTEAFF
TRBV4-2	TRBD2	TRBJ2-3	CASSQLTLAGGYDTQYF
TRBV7-3	TRBD1	TRBJ1-1	CASSSGTGENTEAFF
TRBV19	-	TRBJ2-2	CASSVQGYTGELFF
TRBV28	TRBD2	TRBJ2-5	CASSPGTSGRANQETQYF
TRBV28	-	TRBJ1-2	CASSSATGYGYTF
TRBV28	-	TRBJ1-6	CASSLTSGGNSPLHF
TRBV19	TRBD2	TRBJ2-6	CASSPIGLAGGSSGANVLTF
TRBV10-1	-	TRBJ1-2	CASSARGYTF
TRBV7-2	TRBD2	TRBJ2-2	CASSQTGLADNTGELFF
TRBV14	-	TRBJ1-2	CASSQLRREGYTF
TRBV29-1	-	TRBJ1-1	CSVESRGALGEAFF
TRBV27	TRBD1	TRBJ1-5	CASRRDRGGQPQHF
TRBV5-4	-	TRBJ2-7	CASSLGLTYEQYF
TRBV19	-	TRBJ1-1	CASKIGAGDYEAFF
TRBV5-8	-	TRBJ2-5	CASSYRVGTQYF
TRBV27	-	TRBJ2-1	CASSLTVPGSGSYNEQFF
TRBV6-1	TRBD2	TRBJ2-6	CASSETLAGVAGANVLTF
TRBV5-1	-	TRBJ1-4	CASSLQGGEEKLFF
TRBV30	-	TRBJ1-1	CAWLAHRDTEAFF
TRBV9	-	TRBJ2-1	CASSVYGTLYNEQFF
TRBV7-3	-	TRBJ2-2	CASSQDTGSTGELFF
TRBV27	TRBD1	TRBJ2-2	CASSLKSGGQGPTGELFF
TRBV27	-	TRBJ1-4	CAKQGRKLFF
TRBV5-6	-	TRBJ2-7	CASSRPQGTSYEQYF
TRBV18	-	TRBJ2-7	CASSPKRGSSYEQYF
TRBV10-3	-	TRBJ2-5	CAISPGTFGETQYF
TRBV25-1	TRBD1	TRBJ2-2	CASSATGALSSYTGELFF
TRBV30	-	TRBJ2-1	CAWMIGTVNNEQFF